Below, 27 T cell receptor beta chains from the same sample are listed, as sequenced in a study of blood T cell repertoires in COVID-19 (dated by TCRdb to 2019 to 2021). The receptor library was made with the immunoSEQ multiplex PCR assay. TCRdb retrieved this table from immuneACCESS and kept in-frame rearrangements only. Not all clones are present; in checked studies, unresolved V genes account for under half, and no reason is known for the remainder. The table for this sample lists about 200,000 clones; 80% of them were counted only once. The biggest ten clones account for more than 7% of the sample. Material for sequencing was peripheral blood. The receptors derive from a woman between 70 and 85 years old with acute or convalescent COVID-19.

The V and J genes are TRBV19 and TRBJ1-1, with D possibly matching TRBD1 (5 bases). This CDR3 spans 14 amino acids. Germline values: CDR1 LNHDA, CDR2 SQIVND (reference sequence). V dropped 0 bases and J dropped 4 bases, with 9 bases sitting between them. The CDR3 sequence is CASSIDRRGTEAFF. Here the CDR3 DNA reads TGTGCCAGTAGTATAGATCGGAGGGGCACTGAAGCTTTCTTT.

This clone was seen just once. The chain employs TRBV27 and TRBJ2-5; maybe TRBD2 (6 bases). Germline loops: CDR1 MNHEY, CDR2 SMNVEV (reference sequence). This CDR3 has 13 residues. The V and J ends lost 3 bases and 3 bases respectively, with 8 bases between them. The CDR3 DNA sequence: TGTGCCAGCAGTTTTTGGGGGGAAGAGACCCAGTACTTC. Translating it yields CASSFWGEETQYF.

The chain couples TRBV27 to TRBJ2-1, with TRBD2 matching over 7 bases. Germline V lookup: CDR1 MNHEY, CDR2 SMNVEV (reference sequence). The CDR3 runs to 16 residues. Losses at the gene ends were 3 bases for V and 0 bases for J; bases not matched to a gene: 5. CDR3 nucleotides: TGTGCCAGCAGTTTTAGCGGGTCAAGCTCCTACAATGAGCAGTTCTTC. Encoded protein: CASSFSGSSSYNEQFF.

To note about this clone: The junction differs from germline at one of its ends, possibly a read error. The genes are TRBV27 and TRBJ2-5; 9 nucleotides agree with TRBD1. This CDR3 has 14 residues. CDR1 is MNHEY and CDR2 is SMNVEV in the germline V gene (reference sequence). CDR3 loop: CASSWDRVGETQHF. DNA of the CDR3: TGTGCCAGCAGTTGGGACAGGGTGGGGGAGACCCAGCACTTC.

The V gene is TRBV6-5, the J gene TRBJ2-3, with 10 nucleotides matching TRBD2. Germline CDR1 is MNHEY and CDR2 is SVGAGI. This CDR3 has 14 residues. Losses at the gene ends were 5 bases for V and 5 bases for J; bases not matched to a gene: 4. In nucleotides, the CDR3 is TGTGCCAGCAGTCAGCGGGGGGGCCTAGATACGCAGTATTTT. Encoded protein: CASSQRGGLDTQYF.

V usage is TRBV6-5 and J usage is TRBJ2-1; the D gene is possibly TRBD2 (6 bases). Germline lookup yields CDR1 MNHEY and CDR2 SVGAGI. V dropped 9 bases and J dropped 4 bases, with 16 bases sitting between them. This CDR3 is 14 amino acids long. The chain's CDR3 is CASATRGGYNEQFF. The CDR3 nucleotides are TGTGCCAGTGCGACTAGAGGAGGATACAATGAGCAGTTCTTC.

The rearrangement joins TRBV13 to TRBJ2-1; a possible D gene is TRBD2 (5 bases). Germline V CDR1 and CDR2: PRHDT, FYEKMQ (reference sequence). The ends were cut back, 1 base at V and 1 base at J, with 11 bases in the middle. The CDR3 runs 16 residues. The CDR3 reads CASSLVRAVSYNEQFF. The CDR3 DNA sequence: TGTGCCAGCAGCTTAGTCAGAGCGGTATCCTACAATGAGCAGTTCTTC.

V is TRBV6-4 and J is TRBJ2-1, with 7 positions matching TRBD2. There are 15 residues in the CDR3. After removal of 0 bases from V and 5 bases from J, the junction contained 4 bases not matched to a gene. CDR1 is MRHNA, CDR2 SNTAGT, per germline. Here the CDR3 reads CASSDSAGLNNEQFF. CDR3 sequence (DNA): TGTGCCAGCAGTGACTCAGCGGGGTTAAACAATGAGCAGTTCTTC.

This chain joins TRBV6-5 and TRBJ2-7; tentatively, D is TRBD2 (5 bases). Germline values: CDR1 MNHEY, CDR2 SVGAGI. Trimming took 0 bases from V and 0 from J, leaving 12 bases between them. This CDR3 contains 16 residues. The CDR3 protein is CASSYSRASGSYEQYV. The DNA for the CDR3 is TGTGCCAGCAGTTACTCGAGGGCGTCCGGCTCCTACGAGCAGTACGTC.

Here the CDR3 DNA reads TGTGCCAGCAGCTTAAAACAGGGGGCAAACAATGAGCAGTTCTTC. Amino acids: CASSLKQGANNEQFF. The chain combines TRBV7-9 with TRBJ2-1; 9 positions match TRBD1. CDR1 is SEHNR and CDR2 is FQNEAQ in the germline V gene (reference sequence). With 2 bases clipped from V and 5 bases from J, the junction kept 4 bases outside the gene matches. CDR3 length: 15 amino acids.

The chain has TRBV6-5 and TRBJ1-5; 8 bases map to TRBD1. The germline CDR1 and CDR2 sequences are MNHEY and SVGAGI. Trimming took 5 bases from V and 5 from J; bases not matched to a gene: 8. The CDR3 length is 15 residues. The CDR3 sequence: CASSPGQGPYQPQHF. CDR3 DNA sequence: TGTGCCAGCAGTCCCGGACAGGGTCCATATCAGCCCCAGCATTTT.

This chain joins TRBV11-2 and TRBJ2-5; 12 bases are shared with TRBD2. The J segment lost 5 bases and the V segment lost 5 bases, leaving 12 bases of the junction unmatched. The CDR3 extends over 17 amino acids. From germline, CDR1 is SGHAT and CDR2 FQNNGV. The CDR3, as DNA: TGTGCCAGCAGCCTTGGACTAGCGGGGCCTCACTACGAGACCCAGTACTTC. Its protein product is CASSLGLAGPHYETQYF.

The chain has TRBV25-1 and TRBJ1-4; D is perhaps TRBD1 (5 bases). Germline CDR1 is MGHDK and CDR2 is SYGVNS. V dropped 4 bases and J dropped 4 bases, with 10 bases sitting between them. The length of the CDR3 is 14 residues. The chain's CDR3 is CASSGGQSNEKLFF. Written as DNA, the CDR3 is TGTGCCAGCAGTGGTGGACAAAGTAATGAAAAACTGTTTTTT.

The chain couples TRBV18 to TRBJ2-2; D possibly corresponds to TRBD1 (5 bases). CDR3 length: 15 amino acids. Trimming shortened V by 4 bases and J by 1 base, and 10 bases separated the two germline ends. Germline CDR1 KGHSH, CDR2 LQKENI. The DNA for the CDR3 is TGTGCCAGCTCACAACGGCAGGGGAACACCGGGGAGCTGTTTTTT. Its protein product is CASSQRQGNTGELFF.

This clone was seen only a few times. The chain uses TRBV18 and TRBJ2-2; no definite D call. The CDR3 spans 13 residues. Germline V gene data show CDR1 as KGHSH and CDR2 as LQKENI. V was shortened by 3 bases and J by 5 bases, with 7 bases between the two germline ends. The CDR3 DNA sequence: TGTGCCAGCTCACCTACAGATACCGGGGAGCTGTTTTTT. Translating gives CASSPTDTGELFF.

The rearrangement uses TRBV15 and TRBJ1-4, with D possibly TRBD1 on 6 matching bases. Germline-derived CDR1 and CDR2 are LNHNV and YYDKDF (reference sequence). This CDR3 region has 16 residues. Trimming stripped 3 bases from V and 4 bases from J, with 15 bases between. In DNA, the CDR3 is TGTGCCACCAGCAGCCGAGGGGGATTAGGTAATGAAAAACTGTTTTTT. It is translated as CATSSRGGLGNEKLFF.

The genes are TRBV6-5 and TRBJ2-2; D gene ambiguous. From germline, CDR1 is MNHEY and CDR2 SVGAGI. The CDR3 loop spans 14 amino acids. V dropped 7 bases and J dropped 0 bases, with 9 bases sitting between them. DNA of the CDR3: TGTGCCAGCAACCGGGTCGCGAACACCGGGGAGCTGTTTTTT. It translates to CASNRVANTGELFF.

The chain has TRBV5-4 and TRBJ1-1; D call uncertain. This CDR3 region has 13 residues. The germline gives CDR1 SGHNT, CDR2 YYREEE (reference sequence). V lost 1 base and J 1 base, leaving 5 bases between the germline ends. CDR3 bases: TGTGCCAGCAGCTTGAGCTGGAACACTGAAGCTTTCTTT. It yields the protein CASSLSWNTEAFF.

V is TRBV4-3 and J is TRBJ2-3; 10 nucleotides match TRBD2. From germline, CDR1 is LGHNA and CDR2 YSLEER. The CDR3 contains 17 residues. With 5 bases clipped from V and 6 bases from J, the junction kept 14 bases outside the gene matches. The CDR3 sequence: CASSSGSTAGGPDTQYF. CDR3 DNA sequence: TGCGCCAGCAGCAGCGGATCGACAGCGGGGGGGCCTGATACGCAGTATTTT.

V usage is TRBV29-1 and J usage is TRBJ1-1, with D possibly matching TRBD1 (6 bases). CDR3 length equals 12 residues. Per the germline V gene, CDR1 is SQVTM and CDR2 is ANQGSEA. The V end lost 5 bases, the J end lost 4 bases, and 11 bases lay between the germline ends. The CDR3 loop reads CSVTTGLTEAFF. CDR3 in DNA: TGCAGCGTTACGACAGGCCTCACTGAAGCTTTCTTT. Full variable domain (missing parts from reference TRBV29-1 and TRBJ1-1): SAVISQKPSRDICQRGTSLTIQCQVDSQVTMMFWYRQQPGQSLTLIATANQGSEATYESGFVIDKFPISRPNLTFSTLTVSNMSPEDSSIYLCSVTTGLTEAFFGQGTRLTVV.

As for this clone: Other DNA sequences from this sample encode an identical CDR3 as well. The rearrangement joins TRBV6-5 to TRBJ2-3; 11 bases are shared with TRBD2. The CDR3 runs 16 residues. Germline CDR1 and CDR2: MNHEY and SVGAGI. Unmatched junction bases numbered 2, after V lost 0 bases and J lost 3 bases. CDR3 sequence: CASSYSTSGATDTQYF. The CDR3 DNA sequence: TGTGCCAGCAGTTACTCGACTAGCGGGGCAACAGATACGCAGTATTTT.

Only a few counts were recorded for this clone. The rearrangement uses TRBV6-5 and TRBJ2-2; TRBD1 aligns across 7 bases. Unmatched junction bases numbered 4, after V lost 5 bases and J lost 1 base. Germline V gene lookup returns CDR1 MNHEY and CDR2 SVGAGI. This CDR3 is built from 15 residues. The CDR3 loop is CASSRQGQNTGELFF. CDR3 nucleotide sequence: TGTGCCAGCAGTAGACAGGGACAGAACACCGGGGAGCTGTTTTTT.

The chain has TRBV14 and TRBJ1-2; D remains ambiguous. Germline V gives CDR1 SGHDN, CDR2 FVKESK. V was shortened by 1 base and J by 8 bases, with 17 bases between the two germline ends. The CDR3 has 15 amino acids. CDR3 in amino acids: CASSQGTGRFAGYTF. The CDR3 DNA reads as TGTGCCAGCAGCCAAGGAACGGGGAGGTTCGCGGGCTACACCTTC.

The chain links TRBV7-3 to TRBJ1-1; D is unresolved. Trimming shortened V by 3 bases and J by 2 bases, and 7 bases separated the two germline ends. CDR3 length equals 13 residues. The germline V gene has CDR1 SGHTA and CDR2 FQGTGA. The chain's CDR3 is CASSLQENTEAFF. The DNA of the CDR3 is TGTGCCAGCAGCTTGCAGGAAAACACTGAAGCTTTCTTT.

This clone has a single count. The gene calls are TRBV6-5 and TRBJ1-1; TRBD1 matches at 9 bases. The germline V gene encodes CDR1 MNHEY and CDR2 SVGAGI. This CDR3 comprises 15 residues. V lost 6 bases to trimming and J lost 0 bases; unmatched junction nucleotides: 5. The CDR3 nucleotides are TGTGCCAGCAGCTCCGGGACAGGGATGAACACTGAAGCTTTCTTT. Its translation is CASSSGTGMNTEAFF.

The chain couples TRBV2 to TRBJ2-1; D remains unclear. Germline assignment: CDR1 SNHLY and CDR2 FYNNEI. The CDR3 totals 15 residues. V was pared by 7 bases and J by 2 bases, with 15 bases between. The CDR3 nucleotides are TGTGCCAGCATGCCCATGAGTCCGGCCTACAATGAGCAGTTCTTC. This codes for CASMPMSPAYNEQFF. Using reference TRBV2 and TRBJ2-1 for the parts outside the CDR3, the full variable domain is EPEVTQTPSHQVTQMGQEVILRCVPISNHLYFYWYRQILGQKVEFLVSFYNNEISEKSEIFDDQFSVERPDGSNFTLKIRSTKLEDSAMYFCASMPMSPAYNEQFFGPGTRLTVL.

The chain carries TRBV7-2 and TRBJ1-1, with TRBD1 matching over 7 bases. With 4 bases clipped from V and 4 bases from J, the junction kept 6 bases outside the gene matches. Germline CDR1 SGHTA, CDR2 FQGNSA. This CDR3 is 14 amino acids long. Here the CDR3 reads CASSWDSSGTEAFF. DNA for the CDR3: TGTGCCAGCAGCTGGGACAGCTCTGGCACTGAAGCTTTCTTT.